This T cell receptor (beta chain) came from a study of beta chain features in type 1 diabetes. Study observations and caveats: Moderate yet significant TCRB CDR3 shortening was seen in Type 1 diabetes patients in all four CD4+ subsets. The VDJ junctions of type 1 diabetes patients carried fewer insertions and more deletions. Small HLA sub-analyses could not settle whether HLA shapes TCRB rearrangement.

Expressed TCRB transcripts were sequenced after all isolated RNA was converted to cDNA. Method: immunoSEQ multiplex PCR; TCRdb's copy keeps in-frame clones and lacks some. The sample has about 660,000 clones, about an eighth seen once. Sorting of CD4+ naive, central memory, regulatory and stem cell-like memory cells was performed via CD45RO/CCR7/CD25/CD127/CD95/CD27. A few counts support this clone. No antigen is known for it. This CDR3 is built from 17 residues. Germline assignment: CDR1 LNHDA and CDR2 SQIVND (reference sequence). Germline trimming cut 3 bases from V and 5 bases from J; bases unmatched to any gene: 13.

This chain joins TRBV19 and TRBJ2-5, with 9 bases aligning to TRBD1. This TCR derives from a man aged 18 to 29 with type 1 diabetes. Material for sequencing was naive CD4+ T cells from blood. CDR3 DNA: TGTGCCAGTAGTATTTCCGGCGCACAGGGGGCAGGGGAGACCCAGTACTTC. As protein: CASSISGAQGAGETQYF.